These 8 T cell receptor beta chains were sequenced from one sample in a study of T cell responses to AZD1222 COVID-19 vaccine. Method: immunoSEQ multiplex PCR; TCRdb's copy keeps in-frame clones and lacks some. Among under 50,000 clones listed, about 90% were seen once. Specimen: peripheral blood, collected 28 days after the second AZD1222 dose. These receptors all come from an adult who received the AZD1222 COVID-19 vaccine.

A single count supports this clone. The chain uses TRBV5-8 and TRBJ2-7; 11 bases align to TRBD2. The CDR3 length is 15 residues. Per germline, CDR1 SGHTS and CDR2 YDEGEE. Trimming at V came to 2 bases and at J to 6 bases, leaving 7 bases not matched to a gene. The CDR3: CASSLLAGVYSEQYF. In DNA form, the CDR3 reads TGTGCCAGCAGCTTACTAGCGGGAGTATATTCCGAGCAGTACTTC.

The chain employs TRBV5-1 and TRBJ2-5, with 7 bases identical to TRBD1. Germline V gene data show CDR1 as SGHRS and CDR2 as YFSETQ. There are 15 residues in the CDR3. The J segment lost 2 bases and the V segment lost 3 bases, leaving 7 bases of the junction unmatched. The DNA of the CDR3 is TGCGCCAGCAGCTCCCGGGACAGTGAACAAGAGACCCAGTACTTC. Amino acid sequence: CASSSRDSEQETQYF.

Here the CDR3 reads CASSSWGGGGGNQPQHF. The CDR3 nucleotides read TGTGCCAGCAGTTCGTGGGGGGGAGGAGGAGGCAATCAGCCCCAGCATTTT. This sequence joins TRBV27 and TRBJ1-5; D perhaps matches TRBD1 (5 bases). This CDR3 has 17 amino acids. Germline values: CDR1 MNHEY, CDR2 SMNVEV (reference sequence). V was shortened by 4 bases and J by 2 bases, with 18 bases between the two germline ends.

This chain uses TRBV19 with TRBJ1-1; D is perhaps TRBD1 (5 bases). Germline-derived CDR1 and CDR2 are LNHDA and SQIVND (reference sequence). This CDR3 contains 13 residues. Deletions cut 6 bases from V and 6 bases from J, with 14 bases between. As DNA, the CDR3 is TGTGCCAGTAGGCTGACAGTTAACGCTGAAGCTTTCTTT. It specifies CASRLTVNAEAFF.

The chain combines TRBV5-1 with TRBJ2-5, with a possible D match to TRBD1 (6 bases). V lost 2 bases and J lost 2, with 13 bases in between. Per the germline V gene, CDR1 is SGHRS and CDR2 is YFSETQ. This CDR3 is 15 amino acids long. As DNA, the CDR3 is TGCGCCAGCAGCTTAACGAACGGACAGCAAGAGACCCAGTACTTC. Translation gives CASSLTNGQQETQYF.

This chain links TRBV6-5 with TRBJ1-6; TRBD1 matches 7 bases. The CDR3 has 16 amino acids. Germline CDR1 reads MNHEY; CDR2 reads SVGAGI. V lost 0 bases and J lost 6; bases outside the gene matches: 5. The CDR3, as DNA: TGTGCCAGCAGTTACTCCGGGACAGACCCTAATTCACCCCTCCACTTT. Its translation: CASSYSGTDPNSPLHF.

This clone was counted a few times. J is TRBJ2-2 and V is TRBV29-1; no firm D call. The CDR3 sequence is 11 residues long. Germline CDR1 SQVTM, CDR2 ANQGSEA. Trimming removed 6 bases from V and 6 bases from J, with 8 bases in between. In DNA form, the CDR3 reads TGCAGCGTGAGAATGCCCGGGGAGCTGTTTTTT. Its protein is CSVRMPGELFF.

This sequence joins TRBV6-5 and TRBJ2-7; D is perhaps TRBD2 (7 bases). In germline, CDR1 is MNHEY, CDR2 SVGAGI. Trimming left V 7 bases short and J 2 bases short, with 12 bases between. CDR3 length equals 13 residues. CDR3 amino acids: CASTKGGAYEQYF. CDR3 nucleotides: TGTGCCAGCACTAAAGGGGGGGCCTACGAGCAGTACTTC.